One and the same sample provided the 19 T cell receptor beta chains below, sequenced in a study of shared clonotypes between healthy human individuals. Sequenced by immunoSEQ multiplex PCR; TCRdb stores in-frame clones only, minus some. The sample includes 2.5 million or so clones, more than 80% of them seen just once. Sequencing was done on a sample of naive CD4+ T cells sorted from blood. Subset denoted: CD45RA+ positively selected. All receptors derive from a man younger than 30 in good health.

The chain has TRBV19 and TRBJ1-6, with 8 bases matching TRBD1. The germline V gene has CDR1 LNHDA and CDR2 SQIVND (reference sequence). The CDR3 has 13 amino acids. J gave up 7 bases and V 9 bases, and 5 bases lay outside the gene matches. This CDR3 reads CARSGGSNSPLHF. Here the CDR3 DNA reads TGTGCCAGGTCAGGGGGCTCGAATTCACCCCTCCACTTT.

With regard to this clone: Distinct nucleotide sequences in the sample also encode this CDR3. This chain uses TRBV5-1 with TRBJ1-2; TRBD1 agrees at 7 bases. The CDR3 length is 15 residues. Germline lookup yields CDR1 SGHRS and CDR2 YFSETQ. Trimming at V came to 4 bases and at J to 2 bases, leaving 8 bases not matched to a gene. Written as DNA, the CDR3 is TGCGCCAGCAGCCTTGTCGAGGGGGCAAACTATGGCTACACCTTC. Its protein is CASSLVEGANYGYTF.

The gene calls are TRBV5-1 and TRBJ2-2, with D unclear. This CDR3 contains 14 residues. V was pared by 1 base and J by 6 bases, with 10 bases between. Germline V gene lookup returns CDR1 SGHRS and CDR2 YFSETQ. The CDR3 here is CASSLRPIPGELFF. The CDR3, as DNA: TGCGCCAGCAGCTTGAGGCCCATACCCGGGGAGCTGTTTTTT.

Of note for this clone: The sample holds other DNA sequences that translate to the same CDR3. The chain links TRBV30 to TRBJ2-3, with D unresolved. The CDR3 covers 11 residues. With 2 bases removed from V and 3 bases from J, the gap between germline ends came to 3 bases. From germline, CDR1 is GTSNPN and CDR2 SVGIG (reference sequence). The CDR3 DNA follows: TGTGCCTGGAGTTCGACAGATACGCAGTATTTT. Translation gives CAWSSTDTQYF.

The genes are TRBV30 and TRBJ1-1; D is undetermined. The CDR3 extends over 13 amino acids. The V gene's germline CDR1 is GTSNPN and CDR2 SVGIG (reference sequence). Deletions cut 3 bases from V and 1 base from J, with 9 bases between. DNA of the CDR3: TGTGCCTGGAGCCCCTCAGAGAACACTGAAGCTTTCTTT. It encodes CAWSPSENTEAFF.

The rearrangement uses TRBV10-3 and TRBJ2-3; TRBD2 matches 8 bases. With V trimmed by 6 bases and J by 5 bases, 10 bases remained unmatched. The germline gives CDR1 ENHRY, CDR2 SYGVKD. The CDR3 sequence is 15 residues long. The CDR3, as DNA: TGTGCCATCAGCCATCTAGCGGGCGTGAGAGATACGCAGTATTTT. Translation: CAISHLAGVRDTQYF.

The chain links TRBV19 to TRBJ2-5; the D gene is possibly TRBD1 (5 bases). CDR3 length: 16 amino acids. CDR1 and CDR2 from the germline V gene are LNHDA and SQIVND (reference sequence). Trimming removed 1 base from V and 2 bases from J, with 14 bases in between. Written as DNA, the CDR3 is TGTGCCAGTAGTATAGGTTGGACACGCAATCAAGAGACCCAGTACTTC. Translated, it gives CASSIGWTRNQETQYF.

This chain uses TRBV4-3 with TRBJ1-2; D ambiguous. Germline assignment: CDR1 LGHNA and CDR2 YSLEER. V lost 0 bases and J lost 8, with 10 bases in between. CDR3 length equals 13 residues. CDR3 bases: TGCGCCAGCAGCCAAGATACGACCGTGGGCTACACCTTC. Residues: CASSQDTTVGYTF.

The rearrangement links TRBV7-9 to TRBJ1-2; 11 bases map to TRBD1. V shed 5 bases and J 2 bases; nucleotides not matched to a gene: 4. The CDR3 totals 15 residues. Germline CDR1 is SEHNR and CDR2 is FQNEAQ (reference sequence). For the CDR3, the DNA is TGTGCCAGCAGCGCCCGGGACAGGGGGAACTATGGCTACACCTTC. Translated, it gives CASSARDRGNYGYTF.

The chain uses TRBV27 and TRBJ2-3, with TRBD2 matching over 8 bases. Germline values: CDR1 MNHEY, CDR2 SMNVEV (reference sequence). This CDR3 spans 15 amino acids. V dropped 3 bases and J dropped 2; count of bases not matched to a gene: 4. CDR3 bases: TGTGCCAGCAGTTTCCAGCGGGGGTCCACAGATACGCAGTATTTT. Translating it yields CASSFQRGSTDTQYF.

The chain links TRBV4-1 to TRBJ1-4, with D unresolved. The V end lost 1 base, the J end lost 4 bases, and 10 bases lay between the germline ends. This CDR3 comprises 15 residues. CDR1 is MGHRA, CDR2 YSYEKL, per germline. CDR3 amino acids: CASSQASEFNEKLFF. In DNA form, the CDR3 reads TGCGCCAGCAGCCAAGCGTCGGAATTTAATGAAAAACTGTTTTTT.

For this clone: Distinct nucleotide sequences in the sample also encode this CDR3. J is TRBJ1-3 and V is TRBV27, with 7 bases matching TRBD1. The V gene's germline CDR1 is MNHEY and CDR2 SMNVEV (reference sequence). The CDR3 sequence is 14 residues long. Trimming took 6 bases from V and 1 from J; bases not matched to a gene: 3. CDR3 sequence reads: CASSLTGSGNTIYF. The CDR3 DNA sequence: TGTGCCAGCAGCCTGACAGGGTCTGGAAACACCATATATTTT.

This clone has a single count. The chain carries TRBV5-6 and TRBJ1-1; tentatively, D is TRBD1 (6 bases). With 4 bases removed from V and 5 bases from J, the gap between germline ends came to 21 bases. CDR1 is SGHDT, CDR2 YYEEEE, per germline. CDR3 length equals 16 residues. The CDR3 sequence: CASSSTGRSWGTEAFF. CDR3 DNA sequence: TGTGCCAGCAGCAGCACAGGGCGAAGCTGGGGGACTGAAGCTTTCTTT.

This chain links TRBV5-1 with TRBJ2-7, with D tentatively TRBD2 (5 bases). Germline V gene lookup returns CDR1 SGHRS and CDR2 YFSETQ. The CDR3 is 14 residues long. The V end lost 2 bases, the J end lost 4 bases, and 13 bases lay between the germline ends. The CDR3 here is CASSFDSPGYEQYF. The CDR3 bases are TGCGCCAGCAGCTTCGACTCGCCGGGGTACGAGCAGTACTTC.

The chain is built from TRBV4-1 and TRBJ1-5, with D unclear. Germline V CDR1 and CDR2: MGHRA, YSYEKL. Trimming shortened V by 0 bases and J by 6 bases, and 9 bases separated the two germline ends. There are 14 residues in the CDR3. The CDR3 DNA reads TGCGCCAGCAGCCAAGAGAGAGGGAGTCAGCCCCAGCATTTT. Amino acids: CASSQERGSQPQHF.

This clone is a singleton in its sample. The V and J genes are TRBV9 and TRBJ2-1; D may be TRBD1 or TRBD2 (5 bases each). Germline CDR1 SGDLS, CDR2 YYNGEE. V lost 4 bases, J lost 2 bases, and 25 bases lay in between. This CDR3 comprises 19 residues. This CDR3 is CASSPIFGTVKLAYNEQFF. Here the CDR3 DNA reads TGTGCCAGCAGCCCAATATTCGGGACCGTCAAGCTCGCCTACAATGAGCAGTTCTTC.

The chain links TRBV29-1 to TRBJ2-1, with 8 bases lining up with TRBD1. The CDR3 loop spans 18 amino acids. CDR1 is SQVTM, CDR2 ANQGSEA, per germline. Unmatched junction bases numbered 23, after V lost 3 bases and J lost 10 bases. CDR3 sequence reads: CSVEFSGASLTGAVEQFF. The CDR3 DNA reads as TGCAGCGTTGAGTTCTCGGGGGCTTCTCTGACAGGGGCGGTAGAGCAGTTCTTC.

This chain uses TRBV18 with TRBJ2-3, with D tentatively TRBD1 (6 bases). Germline CDR1 KGHSH, CDR2 LQKENI. V lost 6 bases, J lost 2 bases, and 12 bases lay in between. CDR3 size: 14 residues. CDR3 in DNA: TGTGCCAGCTCGGGGGCTTCTAACACAGATACGCAGTATTTT. Encoded protein: CASSGASNTDTQYF.

The chain links TRBV19 to TRBJ1-1; D gene unclear. V gave up 4 bases and J gave up 5 bases, with 14 bases separating them. Germline-derived CDR1 and CDR2 are LNHDA and SQIVND (reference sequence). This CDR3 has 14 residues. CDR3 DNA sequence: TGTGCCAGTAGTAATTTGGGAGGAGCGACTGAAGCTTTCTTT. Translating it yields CASSNLGGATEAFF. The complete variable domain, with remaining parts taken from reference TRBV19 and TRBJ1-1, reads DGGITQSPKYLFRKEGQNVTLSCEQNLNHDAMYWYRQDPGQGLRLIYYSQIVNDFQKGDIAEGYSVSREKKESFPLTVTSAQKNPTAFYLCASSNLGGATEAFFGQGTRLTVV.